The clone carrying this T cell receptor (beta chain) was seen only once. The data originate from a study of blood T cell repertoires in COVID-19. The CDR3 extends over 15 amino acids. CDR1 is SEHNR and CDR2 is FQNEAQ in the germline V gene (reference sequence). V lost 5 bases and J lost 1, with 14 bases in between. TCRdb keeps only in-frame clones here, not all; method: immunoSEQ multiplex PCR. The profile shows about 190,000 clones, 78% of them singletons. This receptor was obtained from a woman aged 80 or over with active or convalescent COVID-19. The V and J genes are TRBV7-9 and TRBJ2-5; perhaps TRBD1 as D (6 bases). The sequenced sample was peripheral blood. The CDR3 sequence is CASSRAGAGQETQYF. In DNA form, the CDR3 reads TGTGCCAGCAGCCGGGCAGGGGCAGGCCAAGAGACCCAGTACTTC.